These T cell receptor beta chains were read from a single sample in a study of cytomegalovirus exposure and HLA in healthy donors. Produced via immunoSEQ multiplex PCR; TCRdb's table is partial and in-frame only. The sample shows 120,000 or so clones, around 84% of them seen only once. Specimen: PBMCs. The source of these receptors is a woman aged 40 to 50 in good health and CMV-seronegative. The CDR3 runs from the conserved cysteine through the conserved F or W. A D gene is named only where the DNA matches it firmly. Size is stated for part of the rows, as once, few or many counts, or as a class when the clone is expanded.

TRBV7-2	-	TRBJ2-4	TRBD2	CASSLTGTSNYIQYF	TGTGCCAGCAGCTTAACTGGGACTAGTAATTACATTCAGTACTTC
TRBV5-4	-	TRBJ1-4	TRBD1	CASSRGTDSTNEKLFF	TGTGCCAGCAGCCGAGGGACAGACTCAACTAATGAAAAACTGTTTTTT
TRBV5-4	-	TRBJ2-3	TRBD1	CASSRTGYGTDTQYF	TGTGCCAGCAGCCGGACAGGGTACGGCACAGATACGCAGTATTTT
TRBV28	-	TRBJ1-1	TRBD1	CASSYRTGGHLREAFF	TGTGCCAGCAGTTACAGGACAGGGGGCCACCTCAGGGAAGCTTTCTTT
TRBV4-2	-	TRBJ2-1	-	CASSQRRGDEQFF	TGTGCCAGCAGCCAAAGGCGGGGCGATGAGCAGTTCTTC
TRBV6-6	-	TRBJ2-7	-	CASRPDNAYEQYF	TGTGCCAGCAGGCCCGACAACGCCTACGAGCAGTACTTC
TRBV28	-	TRBJ2-7	TRBD1	CASRGQRREQYF	TGTGCCAGCCGGGGACAGCGGCGCGAGCAGTACTTC
TRBV4-2	-	TRBJ1-2	-	CASSQGLQYYGYTF	TGTGCCAGCAGCCAGGGGCTTCAGTACTATGGCTACACCTTC
TRBV19	few	TRBJ2-7	-	CASRQTDLREQYF	TGTGCCAGCCGTCAGACAGACCTACGAGAGCAGTACTTC
TRBV18	-	TRBJ1-3	-	CASSPTAGGGNTIYF	TGTGCCAGCTCCCCCACCGCGGGGGGAGGAAACACCATATATTTT
TRBV6-5	-	TRBJ1-1	-	CASSLTTGNTEAFF	TGTGCCAGCAGTCTAACGACAGGAAACACTGAAGCTTTCTTT
TRBV19	-	TRBJ2-5	-	CASSIEGGFQETQYF	TGTGCCAGTAGTATAGAAGGCGGGTTCCAAGAGACCCAGTACTTC
TRBV28	-	TRBJ2-3	TRBD2	CATWGLGTDTQYF	TGTGCCACCTGGGGACTAGGGACAGATACGCAGTATTTT
TRBV2	-	TRBJ2-1	TRBD2	CASKSGLAVQEQFF	TGTGCCAGCAAATCGGGACTAGCGGTTCAGGAGCAGTTCTTC
TRBV27	few	TRBJ2-3	-	CASRTEADTQYF	TGTGCCAGCAGAACAGAAGCAGATACGCAGTATTTT
TRBV7-9	-	TRBJ2-7	-	CASSPYGLATQQYF	TGTGCCAGCAGCCCTTACGGACTGGCTACCCAGCAGTACTTC
TRBV7-9	-	TRBJ1-1	-	CASSTGSGNTEAFF	TGTGCCAGCAGCACAGGGTCGGGGAACACTGAAGCTTTCTTT
TRBV28	-	TRBJ1-5	TRBD1	CATWDSSNQPQHF	TGTGCCACCTGGGACAGTAGCAATCAGCCCCAGCATTTT
TRBV19	-	TRBJ1-4	-	CASSPSSANEKLFF	TGTGCCAGTAGTCCATCTTCGGCTAATGAAAAACTGTTTTTT
TRBV28	-	TRBJ1-2	-	CATHKRGGAKVQDYGYTF	TGTGCCACCCATAAGAGGGGGGGCGCGAAGGTTCAGGACTATGGCTACACCTTC
TRBV5-1	-	TRBJ2-3	-	CASSLSVSTDTQYF	TGCGCCAGCAGCCTTAGCGTAAGCACAGATACGCAGTATTTT
TRBV13	few	TRBJ1-1	-	CASSLQYTEAFF	TGTGCCAGCAGCTTACAGTACACTGAAGCTTTCTTT
TRBV7-2	-	TRBJ2-7	TRBD2	CASSQISGRAVYEQYF	TGTGCCAGCAGCCAGATTAGCGGGAGGGCCGTCTACGAGCAGTACTTC
TRBV5-4	few	TRBJ2-5	-	CASSLGGASRGTQYF	TGTGCCAGCAGCTTGGGTGGAGCCAGTCGAGGGACCCAGTACTTC
TRBV2	-	TRBJ1-2	-	CASGDSGAVANYGYTF	TGTGCCAGCGGAGACTCAGGGGCCGTAGCTAACTATGGCTACACCTTC
TRBV11-2	-	TRBJ1-2	TRBD1	CASSSGQRTNYGYTF	TGTGCCAGCAGCTCGGGACAGAGGACTAACTATGGCTACACCTTC
TRBV4-2	-	TRBJ2-5	TRBD1	CASSSRQGEVETQYF	TGTGCCAGCAGCTCTCGACAGGGGGAAGTGGAGACCCAGTACTTC
TRBV11-2	-	TRBJ1-2	-	CASSLVSDAYGYTF	TGTGCCAGCAGCTTAGTCTCAGATGCTTATGGCTACACCTTC
TRBV6-1	-	TRBJ2-5	-	CASSETLGGRETQYF	TGTGCCAGCAGTGAAACGTTGGGGGGTCGCGAGACCCAGTACTTC
TRBV10-3	-	TRBJ2-1	-	CAIKTGQTWNEQFF	TGTGCCATCAAGACCGGACAGACGTGGAATGAGCAGTTCTTC
TRBV11-1	-	TRBJ2-7	TRBD2	CASSLTSGRGHYEQYF	TGTGCCAGCAGCCTGACTAGCGGGAGGGGGCACTACGAGCAGTACTTC
TRBV25-1	-	TRBJ2-7	-	CASSEARGHGLRSYEQYF	TGTGCCAGCAGTGAGGCCAGGGGCCACGGGTTGAGGTCCTACGAGCAGTACTTC
TRBV9	-	TRBJ2-2	-	CASSVAPLSNTGELFF	TGTGCCAGCAGCGTAGCCCCTCTGTCCAACACCGGGGAGCTGTTTTTT
TRBV7-9	-	TRBJ1-1	-	CASSERSNTEAFF	TGTGCCAGCAGCGAGAGGTCGAACACTGAAGCTTTCTTT
TRBV19	few	TRBJ2-7	-	CASSIGPDRIYEQYF	TGTGCCAGTAGTATAGGCCCGGACAGAATCTACGAGCAGTACTTC
TRBV2	few	TRBJ1-2	-	CASSAYREHYGYTF	TGTGCCAGCAGTGCCTACAGGGAACACTATGGCTACACCTTC
TRBV4-2	-	TRBJ2-7	TRBD2	CASSQGSGTSGIRAYEQYF	TGTGCCAGCAGCCAAGGATCCGGGACTAGCGGTATAAGGGCCTACGAGCAGTACTTC
TRBV28	-	TRBJ1-2	TRBD1	CASSPPTGGAGYTF	TGTGCCAGCAGTCCACCCACAGGGGGCGCCGGCTACACCTTC
TRBV15	-	TRBJ2-2	-	CATSSLVFSGELFF	TGTGCCACCAGCAGTCTAGTGTTTTCCGGGGAGCTGTTTTTT
TRBV5-4	-	TRBJ2-7	TRBD1	CASSRNRGSYEQYF	TGTGCCAGCAGCCGTAACAGGGGGTCCTACGAGCAGTACTTC
TRBV7-9	once	TRBJ2-2	-	CASSLQGWVTGELFF	TGTGCCAGCAGCCTGCAGGGATGGGTTACCGGGGAGCTGTTTTTT
TRBV5-1	-	TRBJ1-2	-	CASSLGQGQGYTF	TGCGCCAGCAGCTTGGGGCAGGGGCAGGGCTACACCTTC